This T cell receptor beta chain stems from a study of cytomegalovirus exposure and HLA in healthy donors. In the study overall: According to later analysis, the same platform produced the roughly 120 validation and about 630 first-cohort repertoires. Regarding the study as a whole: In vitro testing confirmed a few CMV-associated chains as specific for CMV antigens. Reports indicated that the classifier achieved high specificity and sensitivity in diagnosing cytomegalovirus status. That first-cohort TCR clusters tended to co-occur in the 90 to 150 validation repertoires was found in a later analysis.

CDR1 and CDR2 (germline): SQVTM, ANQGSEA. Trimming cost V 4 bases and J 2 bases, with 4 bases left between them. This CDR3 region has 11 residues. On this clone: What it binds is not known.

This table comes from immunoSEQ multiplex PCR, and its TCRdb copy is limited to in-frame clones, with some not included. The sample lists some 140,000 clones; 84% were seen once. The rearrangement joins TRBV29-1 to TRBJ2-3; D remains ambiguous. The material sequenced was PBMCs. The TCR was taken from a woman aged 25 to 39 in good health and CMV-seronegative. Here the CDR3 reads CSVAPTDTQYF. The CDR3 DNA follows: TGCAGCGTTGCTCCCACAGATACGCAGTATTTT.